Listed here are 28 T cell receptor beta chains from one sample, sequenced in a study of blood T cell repertoires in COVID-19. TCRdb keeps only in-frame clones here, not all; method: immunoSEQ multiplex PCR. The sample shows 310,000 or so clones, 85% to 90% of them seen only once. Sequenced input: PBMCs or T cells enriched from blood (not recorded which). These receptor sequences come from a woman aged 18 to 35 who had recovered from COVID-19.

This CDR3 is CASSYGGSGANVLTF. The CDR3 DNA sequence: TGTGCCAGCAGCTACGGGGGCTCTGGGGCCAACGTCCTGACTTTC. The J gene is TRBJ2-6, the V gene TRBV7-9; D possibly corresponds to TRBD2 (6 bases). The ends were cut back, 4 bases at V and 0 bases at J, with 7 bases in the middle. Germline lookup yields CDR1 SEHNR and CDR2 FQNEAQ (reference sequence). CDR3 size: 15 residues.

The chain uses TRBV9 and TRBJ2-1; 7 nucleotides match TRBD2. Germline CDR1 is SGDLS and CDR2 is YYNGEE. CDR3 length equals 15 residues. Trimming took 5 bases from V and 4 from J; bases not matched to a gene: 9. The CDR3 reads CASSEMSSGYNEQFF. The DNA for the CDR3 is TGTGCCAGCAGTGAGATGTCTAGCGGTTACAATGAGCAGTTCTTC.

The CDR3 here is CAFSDSRYGYTF. DNA of the CDR3: TGTGCCTTCTCCGACAGTAGGTATGGCTACACCTTC. The chain is built from TRBV30 and TRBJ1-2, with D tentatively TRBD1 (5 bases). V gave up 7 bases and J gave up 5 bases, with 14 bases separating them. Germline CDR1 and CDR2: GTSNPN and SVGIG (reference sequence). The CDR3 length is 12 residues.

This chain joins TRBV27 and TRBJ1-2, with 7 bases fitting TRBD1. CDR1 is MNHEY, CDR2 SMNVEV, per germline (reference sequence). The CDR3 totals 15 residues. J lost 1 base, V lost 8 bases, and 10 bases had no gene match. The CDR3 DNA reads as TGTGCCAGCTGCTCCGGGACAGACATTAACTATGGCTACACCTTC. It translates to CASCSGTDINYGYTF.

The rearrangement joins TRBV18 to TRBJ1-5; tentative D call: TRBD1 (6 bases). From germline, CDR1 is KGHSH and CDR2 LQKENI. Trimming took off 6 bases at V and 5 bases at J, with 23 bases between the two ends. CDR3 length: 17 amino acids. The CDR3 sequence: CASSTVQQGKIDQPQHF. The DNA of the CDR3 is TGTGCCAGCTCTACTGTACAACAGGGAAAAATTGATCAGCCCCAGCATTTT.

This CDR3 reads CASRYSGGLQETQYF. The CDR3 coding sequence is TGTGCCAGCAGGTATAGCGGGGGCCTCCAAGAGACCCAGTACTTC. The chain employs TRBV5-4 and TRBJ2-5; 9 bases align to TRBD2. V was clipped by 5 bases and J by 1 base; unmatched bases: 6. Germline V gene lookup returns CDR1 SGHNT and CDR2 YYREEE (reference sequence). The CDR3 extends over 15 amino acids.

This chain links TRBV30 with TRBJ2-5, with D unresolved. The germline V gene encodes CDR1 GTSNPN and CDR2 SVGIG (reference sequence). This CDR3 comprises 12 residues. V was pared by 0 bases and J by 5 bases, with 7 bases between. In DNA, the CDR3 is TGTGCCTGGAGTGTAAACGGGGAGACCCAGTACTTC. This codes for CAWSVNGETQYF.

The chain has TRBV6-1 and TRBJ2-2; 11 nucleotides match TRBD1. Germline V gene lookup returns CDR1 MNHNS and CDR2 SASEGT. The CDR3 is 21 residues long. V trimming: 2 bases; J trimming: 5 bases; junction bases outside the gene matches: 19. This CDR3 is CASSESIRVVGQGVETGELFF. The CDR3, as DNA: TGTGCCAGCAGTGAATCCATTAGAGTGGTGGGACAGGGGGTAGAAACCGGGGAGCTGTTTTTT.

This chain connects TRBV5-1 to TRBJ2-1, with 11 bases matching TRBD1. CDR1 is SGHRS and CDR2 is YFSETQ in the germline V gene. V shed 0 bases and J 9 bases; nucleotides not matched to a gene: 5. There are 15 residues in the CDR3. In DNA form, the CDR3 reads TGCGCCAGCAGCTTGGTTGGACAGGGGGCCCGTGAGCAGTTCTTC. Its translation: CASSLVGQGAREQFF.

V usage is TRBV7-6 and J usage is TRBJ1-6; D perhaps matches TRBD1 (6 bases). This CDR3 has 15 residues. Germline lookup yields CDR1 SGHVS and CDR2 FNYEAQ. V lost 5 bases and J lost 6, with 14 bases in between. CDR3 protein: CASSPHQGSNSPLHF. CDR3 nucleotide sequence: TGTGCCAGCAGCCCCCATCAGGGGAGTAATTCACCCCTCCACTTT.

CDR3 sequence: CAVPDLRGLPGANVLTF. The CDR3 DNA reads TGTGCCGTACCAGACTTGCGGGGACTCCCTGGGGCCAACGTCCTGACTTTC. The gene calls are TRBV2 and TRBJ2-6; perhaps TRBD2 as D (6 bases). Looked up from germline, CDR1 is SNHLY and CDR2 is FYNNEI. V was clipped by 11 bases and J by 2 bases, with 22 bases between them. This CDR3 is built from 17 residues.

V and J are TRBV6-5 and TRBJ1-6; TRBD1 agrees at 9 bases. Germline CDR1 reads MNHEY; CDR2 reads SVGAGI. The V and J ends lost 6 bases and 8 bases, in that order; junction bases with no gene match: 8. This CDR3 has 15 residues. This CDR3 reads CASSHGTGLYSPLHF. CDR3 DNA sequence: TGTGCCAGCAGCCACGGGACAGGGTTATATTCACCCCTCCACTTT.

The rearrangement joins TRBV28 to TRBJ1-2, with 10 bases fitting TRBD1. After removal of 5 bases from V and 7 bases from J, the junction contained 7 bases not matched to a gene. In germline, CDR1 is MDHEN, CDR2 SYDVKM. The length of the CDR3 is 14 residues. The CDR3 reads CASSPGDRGGGYTF. The CDR3 DNA sequence: TGTGCCAGCAGTCCCGGGGACAGGGGTGGTGGCTACACCTTC.

V gene TRBV3-1 (or the pseudogene TRBV3-2) combines with J gene TRBJ1-1; 8 positions match TRBD1. The V segment lost 1 base and the J segment 1 base; nucleotides outside the gene matches: 8. CDR3 length: 17 amino acids. Germline V CDR1 and CDR2: LGHDT, YNNKEL (reference sequence). The CDR3 here is CASSQGALGQANTEAFF. The CDR3 nucleotides are TGTGCCAGCAGCCAAGGGGCCTTGGGACAGGCGAACACTGAAGCTTTCTTT.

The chain recombines TRBV28 with TRBJ1-5; TRBD1 is a possible D gene (5 bases). V was shortened by 5 bases and J by 4 bases, with 12 bases between the two germline ends. The CDR3 contains 14 residues. CDR1 and CDR2 from the germline V gene are MDHEN and SYDVKM. CDR3 sequence (DNA): TGTGCCAGCAGTCTGACAGACTGGAATCAGCCCCAGCATTTT. As protein: CASSLTDWNQPQHF.

The rearrangement links TRBV2 to TRBJ1-2; D not resolved. The germline V and J ends were trimmed by 10 bases and 6 bases, with 15 bases remaining between them. Looked up from germline, CDR1 is SNHLY and CDR2 is FYNNEI. The CDR3 is 12 amino acids. The CDR3 bases are TGTGCCATCGCGGGCCTTTATGATGGCTACACCTTC. Its protein product is CAIAGLYDGYTF.

The chain combines TRBV2 with TRBJ1-4, with 8 bases fitting TRBD1. CDR1 is SNHLY, CDR2 FYNNEI, per germline. Trimming removed 7 bases from V and 7 bases from J; junction bases left unmatched: 11. This CDR3 has 15 amino acids. The CDR3 DNA is TGTGCCAGCACTATGCAAGGACAGGGCACTGAAAAACTGTTTTTT. Protein product: CASTMQGQGTEKLFF.

The V gene is TRBV2, the J gene TRBJ2-1; D may be TRBD2 (5 bases). V lost 4 bases and J lost 7, with 11 bases in between. Germline loops: CDR1 SNHLY, CDR2 FYNNEI. The CDR3 loop spans 13 amino acids. The CDR3, as DNA: TGTGCCAGCAGTGGGGGAGCGGCTAATGAGCAGTTCTTC. Translating gives CASSGGAANEQFF.

The chain couples TRBV7-8 to TRBJ1-5; D gene unclear. This CDR3 comprises 16 residues. The germline gives CDR1 SGHVS, CDR2 FQNEAQ. V was shortened by 6 bases and J by 3 bases, with 18 bases between the two germline ends. The CDR3 here is CASSNEGRWFNQPQHF. The DNA of the CDR3 is TGTGCCAGCAGTAACGAGGGCAGGTGGTTCAATCAGCCCCAGCATTTT.

This clone was seen only a few times. V usage is TRBV4-1 and J usage is TRBJ2-1, with 7 bases fitting TRBD2. From germline, CDR1 is MGHRA and CDR2 YSYEKL. Trimming took 0 bases from V and 4 from J; bases not matched to a gene: 6. The CDR3 length is 16 residues. The DNA of the CDR3 is TGCGCCAGCAGCCAAGATGTAGCGGGCAGATACAATGAGCAGTTCTTC. Translated: CASSQDVAGRYNEQFF.

The J gene is TRBJ1-1, the V gene TRBV7-3, with D unresolved. The germline gives CDR1 SGHTA, CDR2 FQGTGA. The germline V and J ends were trimmed by 2 bases and 1 base, with 8 bases remaining between them. This CDR3 comprises 14 residues. CDR3 sequence (DNA): TGTGCCAGCAGCTTATCCGCCAGGAACACTGAAGCTTTCTTT. This encodes CASSLSARNTEAFF.

This clone was detected only once. This CDR3 is CASSAETGDLNTEAFF. The CDR3 DNA reads as TGTGCCAGCAGTGCGGAGACAGGGGACTTGAACACTGAAGCTTTCTTT. The chain uses TRBV2 and TRBJ1-1; 8 bases line up with TRBD1. With V trimmed by 4 bases and J by 0 bases, 7 bases remained unmatched. Germline CDR1 SNHLY, CDR2 FYNNEI. The length of the CDR3 is 16 residues.

The chain is built from TRBV19 and TRBJ2-3, with 7 bases matching TRBD1. CDR3 length equals 17 residues. Losses at the gene ends were 5 bases for V and 2 bases for J; bases not matched to a gene: 13. The germline gives CDR1 LNHDA, CDR2 SQIVND (reference sequence). In DNA, the CDR3 is TGTGCCAGTAGTCCAGGGGGACCGATCCTACCCACAGATACGCAGTATTTT. This sequence encodes CASSPGGPILPTDTQYF.

J is TRBJ1-5 and V is TRBV7-6; the match to TRBD1 covers 8 bases. Germline CDR1 SGHVS, CDR2 FNYEAQ. The J segment lost 6 bases and the V segment lost 2 bases, leaving 3 bases of the junction unmatched. The CDR3 loop spans 14 amino acids. The CDR3 DNA reads TGTGCCAGCAGCTTACAGGGGGCAGGTCAGCCCCAGCATTTT. This gives the protein CASSLQGAGQPQHF.

This clone was detected only once. The chain employs TRBV30 and TRBJ1-1; D ambiguous. V shed 4 bases and J shed 6 bases, with 12 bases lying between them. Per the germline V gene, CDR1 is GTSNPN and CDR2 is SVGIG (reference sequence). There are 12 residues in the CDR3. The CDR3 protein is CAWNLGRPEAFF. The CDR3 nucleotides are TGTGCCTGGAATTTGGGCAGGCCTGAAGCTTTCTTT. Using reference TRBV30 and TRBJ1-1 for the parts outside the CDR3, the full variable domain is SQTIHQWPATLVQPVGSPLSLECTVEGTSNPNLYWYRQAAGRGLQLLFYSVGIGQISSEVPQNLSASRPQDRQFILSSKKLLLSDSGFYLCAWNLGRPEAFFGQGTRLTVV.

The genes are TRBV20-1 and TRBJ1-3; 9 bases agree with TRBD1. The CDR3 runs 15 residues. J was trimmed by 8 bases and V by 3 bases; bases with no gene match: 11. Germline V gene data show CDR1 as DFQATT and CDR2 as SNEGSKA (reference sequence). The DNA for the CDR3 is TGCAGTGCTAGTGCTGGACAGGGGAATAGAGACACCATATATTTT. It codes for CSASAGQGNRDTIYF.

The chain recombines TRBV14 with TRBJ1-6; weak D call: TRBD1 (5 bases). Trimming left V 4 bases short and J 14 bases short, with 15 bases between. The germline gives CDR1 SGHDN, CDR2 FVKESK. CDR3 length equals 13 residues. DNA of the CDR3: TGTGCCAGCAGCCCCGGTGGTCCGGGGGCCCTCCACTTT. Protein: CASSPGGPGALHF.

The chain recombines TRBV5-1 with TRBJ2-7; 7 bases are shared with TRBD2. The CDR3 is 13 amino acids. V dropped 5 bases and J dropped 5; count of bases not matched to a gene: 7. Germline CDR1 and CDR2: SGHRS and YFSETQ. The CDR3 DNA follows: TGCGCCAGCAGTGCGGGGGAGATCAACGAGCAGTACTTC. Its translation: CASSAGEINEQYF.